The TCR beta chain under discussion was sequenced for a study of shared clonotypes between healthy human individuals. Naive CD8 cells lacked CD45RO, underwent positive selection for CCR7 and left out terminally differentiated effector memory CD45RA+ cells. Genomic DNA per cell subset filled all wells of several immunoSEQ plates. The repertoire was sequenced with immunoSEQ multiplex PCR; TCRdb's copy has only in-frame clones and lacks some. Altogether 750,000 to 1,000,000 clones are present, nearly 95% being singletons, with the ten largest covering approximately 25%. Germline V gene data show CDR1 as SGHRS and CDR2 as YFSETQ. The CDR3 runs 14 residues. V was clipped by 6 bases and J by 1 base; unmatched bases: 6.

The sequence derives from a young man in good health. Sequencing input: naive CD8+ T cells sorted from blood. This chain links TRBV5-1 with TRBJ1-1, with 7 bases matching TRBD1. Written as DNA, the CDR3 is TGCGCCAGCACTTTAAGACAGGGGAACACTGAAGCTTTCTTT. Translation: CASTLRQGNTEAFF.